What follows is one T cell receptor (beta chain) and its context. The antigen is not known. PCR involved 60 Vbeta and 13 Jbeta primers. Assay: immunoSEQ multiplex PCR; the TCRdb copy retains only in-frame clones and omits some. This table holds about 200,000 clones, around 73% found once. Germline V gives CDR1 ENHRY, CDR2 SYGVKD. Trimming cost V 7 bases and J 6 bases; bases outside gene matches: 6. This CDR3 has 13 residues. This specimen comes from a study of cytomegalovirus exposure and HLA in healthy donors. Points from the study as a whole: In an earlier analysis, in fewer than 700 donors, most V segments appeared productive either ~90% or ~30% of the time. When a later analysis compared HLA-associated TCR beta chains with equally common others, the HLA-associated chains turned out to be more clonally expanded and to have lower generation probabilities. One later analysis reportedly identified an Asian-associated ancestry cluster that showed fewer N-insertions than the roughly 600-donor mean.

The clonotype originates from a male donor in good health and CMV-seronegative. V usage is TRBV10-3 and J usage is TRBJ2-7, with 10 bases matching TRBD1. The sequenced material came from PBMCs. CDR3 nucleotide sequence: TGTGCCATCAACCAAGGGACAGGGGTCGAGCAGTACTTC. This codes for CAINQGTGVEQYF.